These 13 T cell receptor beta chains were sequenced from one sample in a study of technical replicates of blood from several donors. The repertoire was sequenced with immunoSEQ multiplex PCR; TCRdb's copy has only in-frame clones and lacks some. The table includes fewer than 85,000 clones, around 96% detected once. Sequenced sample: T cells isolated from PBMCs. The receptors stem from a human donor in good health.

The V and J genes are TRBV6-1 and TRBJ1-5; maybe TRBD1 (5 bases). The CDR3 extends over 14 amino acids. V was pared by 5 bases and J by 0 bases, with 8 bases between. The germline V gene encodes CDR1 MNHNS and CDR2 SASEGT. CDR3 DNA sequence: TGTGCCAGCAGTTGGGGGGGTAGCAATCAGCCCCAGCATTTT. This encodes CASSWGGSNQPQHF.

V usage is TRBV6-5 and J usage is TRBJ1-4; the match to TRBD1 covers 7 bases. Trimming removed 6 bases from V and 7 bases from J; junction bases left unmatched: 11. This CDR3 is 15 amino acids long. The germline V gene has CDR1 MNHEY and CDR2 SVGAGI. CDR3 coding DNA: TGTGCCAGCAGCCCCATACAGGGGTGGGGTGAAAAACTGTTTTTT. It codes for CASSPIQGWGEKLFF.

V is TRBV4-3 and J is TRBJ2-2; the match to TRBD2 covers 8 bases. Looked up from germline, CDR1 is LGHNA and CDR2 is YSLEER. This CDR3 contains 16 residues. With V trimmed by 8 bases and J by 7 bases, 15 bases remained unmatched. The chain's CDR3 is CASAWDGRAKNGELFF. The CDR3 nucleotides read TGCGCCAGCGCCTGGGACGGGAGGGCCAAGAACGGGGAGCTGTTTTTT.

This chain links TRBV9 with TRBJ1-5; no clear D gene. V was clipped by 0 bases and J by 3 bases, with 7 bases between them. Germline V gene lookup returns CDR1 SGDLS and CDR2 YYNGEE. This CDR3 is built from 14 residues. CDR3 DNA sequence: TGTGCCAGCAGCGTAGGTCTAGACAATCAGCCCCAGCATTTT. Its protein product is CASSVGLDNQPQHF.

This chain links TRBV4-2 with TRBJ2-5; D is ambiguous. CDR1 LGHNA and CDR2 YNFKEQ come from the germline V gene. CDR3 length: 13 residues. V lost 0 bases and J 3 bases, leaving 5 bases between the germline ends. CDR3 sequence: CASSQDPKETQYF. CDR3 sequence (DNA): TGTGCCAGCAGCCAAGATCCTAAAGAGACCCAGTACTTC.

V gene TRBV5-1 combines with J gene TRBJ1-4; 9 bases are shared with TRBD1. This CDR3 region has 15 residues. CDR1 is SGHRS and CDR2 is YFSETQ in the germline V gene. V lost 2 bases and J lost 7; bases outside the gene matches: 6. The CDR3 protein is CASSFTSGQGEKLFF. DNA for the CDR3: TGCGCCAGCAGCTTTACCTCGGGACAGGGTGAAAAACTGTTTTTT.

This rearrangement joins TRBV6-6 to TRBJ1-3; D may be TRBD1 (5 bases). CDR1 is MNHNY, CDR2 SVGAGI, per germline (reference sequence). Trimming pared 1 base from V and 2 bases from J, leaving 12 bases between. CDR3 size: 16 residues. CDR3 sequence reads: CASSYLLQGAGNTIYF. The CDR3 DNA reads as TGTGCCAGCAGTTACTTGCTCCAGGGCGCTGGAAACACCATATATTTT.

V is TRBV6-5 and J is TRBJ2-1; 11 positions agree with TRBD2. Germline V gene lookup returns CDR1 MNHEY and CDR2 SVGAGI. The CDR3 totals 16 residues. The V gene end was trimmed by 3 bases and the J gene end by 8 bases; junction bases not matched to a gene: 9. Written as DNA, the CDR3 is TGTGCCAGCAGTTATATCCGACTAGCGGGAAAGGATGAGCAGTTCTTC. Its protein product is CASSYIRLAGKDEQFF.

This clone has just a few counts. The chain joins TRBV5-4 to TRBJ1-1; D not certain. The V gene's germline CDR1 is SGHNT and CDR2 YYREEE (reference sequence). The length of the CDR3 is 15 residues. V was clipped by 3 bases and J by 1 base, with 13 bases between them. The CDR3 sequence is CASSSTYLENTEAFF. The CDR3 DNA reads TGTGCCAGCAGCTCTACTTATCTCGAGAACACTGAAGCTTTCTTT.

The V gene is TRBV4-1, the J gene TRBJ1-1, with 9 bases that match TRBD1. The CDR3 covers 14 residues. Germline V gene data show CDR1 as MGHRA and CDR2 as YSYEKL. V lost 6 bases and J lost 1; bases outside the gene matches: 3. The CDR3 DNA is TGCGCCAGCAGGGGGACAGGGAGGAACACTGAAGCTTTCTTT. Translated: CASRGTGRNTEAFF.

The chain joins TRBV14 to TRBJ2-7; no clear D. Trimming took 1 base from V and 2 from J, leaving 12 bases between them. CDR1 and CDR2 (germline): SGHDN, FVKESK. The CDR3 has 15 amino acids. The CDR3 DNA sequence: TGTGCCAGCAGCCAAGTACTGTTCTCGACCTACGAGCAGTACTTC. As protein: CASSQVLFSTYEQYF.

The chain combines TRBV18 with TRBJ2-4, with a possible D match to TRBD2 (6 bases). This CDR3 region has 15 residues. Germline loops: CDR1 KGHSH, CDR2 LQKENI. Trimming removed 0 bases from V and 1 base from J, with 7 bases in between. The chain's CDR3 is CASSPPAGAKNIQYF. As DNA, the CDR3 is TGTGCCAGCTCACCACCCGCGGGGGCCAAAAACATTCAGTACTTC.

The rearrangement links TRBV5-4 to TRBJ2-7; D is perhaps TRBD1 (6 bases). V was shortened by 1 base and J by 2 bases, with 10 bases between the two germline ends. Germline loops: CDR1 SGHNT, CDR2 YYREEE (reference sequence). This CDR3 has 14 amino acids. The CDR3 DNA sequence: TGTGCCAGCAGCTTGCGGGACAACACCTACGAGCAGTACTTC. This sequence encodes CASSLRDNTYEQYF.